These 2 T cell receptor beta chains came from one sample sequenced in a study of cytomegalovirus exposure and HLA in healthy donors. The PCR used 60 Vbeta and 13 Jbeta primers. Sequencing used immunoSEQ multiplex PCR; TCRdb keeps in-frame clones, though not all of them. This sample has 75,000 to 100,000 clones, with approximately 85% found just once. The source material was PBMCs. These receptors came from a man aged 40-49 years in good health and CMV-seropositive.

The chain is built from TRBV25-1 and TRBJ2-3; 9 bases map to TRBD2. The ends lost 2 bases at V and 2 bases at J; junction bases unmatched: 5. CDR1 MGHDK and CDR2 SYGVNS come from the germline V gene. The CDR3 contains 16 residues. The chain's CDR3 is CASSEAGLAYTDTQYF. CDR3 bases: TGTGCCAGCAGTGAAGCCGGACTAGCGTACACAGATACGCAGTATTTT.

The gene calls are TRBV9 and TRBJ1-2; TRBD1 matches at 9 bases. This CDR3 spans 13 amino acids. V shed 0 bases, J shed 8 bases, and the junction held 2 bases outside the gene matches. From germline, CDR1 is SGDLS and CDR2 YYNGEE. The CDR3 region has the DNA TGTGCCAGCAGCGTAGGACAGGGGGGCGGCTACACCTTC. Protein: CASSVGQGGGYTF.